Detailed here is one T cell receptor (beta chain). The antigen is undetermined. A 5'RACE reaction primed in the constant segment made cDNA libraries of TCR alpha and TCR beta, and these carried sample barcodes and UMIs. One entry per CDR3 protein, called by TCRdb with MiXCR from the 5' RACE reads. The data show fewer than 90,000 distinct CDR3 sequences, approximately 14% seen once. This specimen belongs to a study of T-cell memory formation after mild COVID-19. Study in general: Among the donors, TCR clusters were largely specific to each donor. Study-level findings and limits: The study found balanced CD4/CD8 in clones contracting day 15 to 85 and a CD4+ lean in later expanders.

The CDR3 contains 19 residues. CDR1 and CDR2 (germline): SGHRS, YFSETQ. V was pared by 3 bases and J by 0 bases, with 8 bases of the junction left unmatched. The origin of this receptor is an adult woman who had mild COVID-19 (a few samples of this study predate the infection). Cell type and time point are not known. The sample comprised PBMCs or a T cell subset sorted from them (not recorded which). The chain couples TRBV5-1 to TRBJ2-1; TRBD2 matches at 14 bases. The CDR3 is CASSSPPGTSGSSYNEQFF. CDR3 DNA sequence: TGCGCCAGCAGCTCCCCCCCTGGGACTAGCGGGAGCTCCTACAATGAGCAGTTCTTC.